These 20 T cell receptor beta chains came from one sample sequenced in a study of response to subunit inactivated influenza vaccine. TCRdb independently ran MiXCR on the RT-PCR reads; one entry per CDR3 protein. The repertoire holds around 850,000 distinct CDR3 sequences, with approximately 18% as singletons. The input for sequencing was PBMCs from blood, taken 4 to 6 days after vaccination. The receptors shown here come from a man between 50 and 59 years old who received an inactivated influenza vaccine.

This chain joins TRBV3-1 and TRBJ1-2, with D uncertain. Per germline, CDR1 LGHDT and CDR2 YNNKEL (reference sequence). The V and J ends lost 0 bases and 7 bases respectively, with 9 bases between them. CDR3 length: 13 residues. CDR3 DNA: TGTGCCAGCAGCCAAGAAAGGTCGGGTGGCTACACCTTC. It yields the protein CASSQERSGGYTF.

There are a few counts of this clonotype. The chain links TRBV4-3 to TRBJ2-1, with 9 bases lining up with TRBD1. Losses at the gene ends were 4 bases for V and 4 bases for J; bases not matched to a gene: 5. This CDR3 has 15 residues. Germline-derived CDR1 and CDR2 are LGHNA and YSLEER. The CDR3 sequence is CASSPGQGQYNEQFF. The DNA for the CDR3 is TGCGCCAGCAGCCCTGGACAGGGGCAGTACAATGAGCAGTTCTTC.

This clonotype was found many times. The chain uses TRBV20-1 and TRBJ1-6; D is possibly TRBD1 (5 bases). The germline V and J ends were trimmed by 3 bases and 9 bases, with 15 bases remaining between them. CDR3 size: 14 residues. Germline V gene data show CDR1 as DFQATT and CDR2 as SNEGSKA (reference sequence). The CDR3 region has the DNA TGCAGTGCTAGTTATCAGGGAGGGAGTTCACCCCTCCACTTT. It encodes CSASYQGGSSPLHF.

The CDR3 reads CASSLSYSGANVLTF. As DNA, the CDR3 is TGTGCCAGCAGCTTATCCTACTCTGGGGCCAACGTCCTGACTTTC. This rearrangement joins TRBV7-2 to TRBJ2-6; D unresolved. The CDR3 spans 15 residues. CDR1 and CDR2 from the germline V gene are SGHTA and FQGNSA. V lost 2 bases and J lost 0, with 5 bases in between.

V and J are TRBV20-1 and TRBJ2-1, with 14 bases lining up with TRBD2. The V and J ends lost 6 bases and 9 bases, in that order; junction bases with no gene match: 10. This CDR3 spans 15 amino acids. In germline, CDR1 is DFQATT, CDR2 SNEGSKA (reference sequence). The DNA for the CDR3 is TGCAGTGCCCCCAGACTAGCGGGGGGGAACAGTGAGCAGTTCTTC. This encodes CSAPRLAGGNSEQFF.

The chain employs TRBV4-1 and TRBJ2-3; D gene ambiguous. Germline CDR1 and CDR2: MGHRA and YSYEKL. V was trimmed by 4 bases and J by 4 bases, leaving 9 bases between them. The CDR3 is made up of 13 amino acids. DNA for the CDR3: TGCGCCAGCAGCCCCCTGGGCCCAGATACGCAGTATTTT. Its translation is CASSPLGPDTQYF.

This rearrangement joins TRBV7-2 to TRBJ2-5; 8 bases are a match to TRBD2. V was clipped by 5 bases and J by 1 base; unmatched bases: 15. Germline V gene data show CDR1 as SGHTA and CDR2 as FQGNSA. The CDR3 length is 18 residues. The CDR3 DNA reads TGTGCCAGCAGCCTATCGGGCGCTGCGGGGGGTTCCCAAGAGACCCAGTACTTC. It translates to CASSLSGAAGGSQETQYF.

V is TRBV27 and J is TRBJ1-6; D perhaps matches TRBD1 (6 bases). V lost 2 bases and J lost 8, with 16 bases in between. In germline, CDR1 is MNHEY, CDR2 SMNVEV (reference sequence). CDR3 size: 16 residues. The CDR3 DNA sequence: TGTGCCAGCAGTTTAAGGGGCACAGGGTTTGATTCACCCCTCCACTTT. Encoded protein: CASSLRGTGFDSPLHF.

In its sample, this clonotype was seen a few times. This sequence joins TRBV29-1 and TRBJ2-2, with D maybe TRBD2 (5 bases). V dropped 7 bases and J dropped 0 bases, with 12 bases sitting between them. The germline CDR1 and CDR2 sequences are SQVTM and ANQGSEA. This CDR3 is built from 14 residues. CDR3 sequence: CSGRTVANTGELFF. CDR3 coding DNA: TGCAGCGGGCGGACTGTCGCGAACACCGGGGAGCTGTTTTTT.

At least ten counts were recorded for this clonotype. CDR3 sequence: CSARRTGNTGELFF. The CDR3 region has the DNA TGCAGTGCTAGACGTACGGGGAACACCGGGGAGCTGTTTTTT. This rearrangement joins TRBV20-1 to TRBJ2-2; D is ambiguous. The CDR3 extends over 14 amino acids. Germline assignment: CDR1 DFQATT and CDR2 SNEGSKA (reference sequence). Trimming removed 2 bases from V and 1 base from J, with 8 bases in between.

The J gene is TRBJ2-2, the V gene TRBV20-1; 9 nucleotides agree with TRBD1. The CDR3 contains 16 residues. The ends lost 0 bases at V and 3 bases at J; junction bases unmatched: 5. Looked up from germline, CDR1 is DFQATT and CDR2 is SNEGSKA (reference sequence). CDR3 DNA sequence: TGCAGTGCTAGAGAGGACAGGGGTCTTGACACCGGGGAGCTGTTTTTT. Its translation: CSAREDRGLDTGELFF.

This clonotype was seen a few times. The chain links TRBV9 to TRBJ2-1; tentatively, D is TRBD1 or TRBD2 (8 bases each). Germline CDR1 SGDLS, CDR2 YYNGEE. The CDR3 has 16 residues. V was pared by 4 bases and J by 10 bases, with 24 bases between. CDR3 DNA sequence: TGTGCCAGCAGCCCCCAGGGGGCAAGTGCTAGCGGGGAGCAGTTCTTC. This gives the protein CASSPQGASASGEQFF.

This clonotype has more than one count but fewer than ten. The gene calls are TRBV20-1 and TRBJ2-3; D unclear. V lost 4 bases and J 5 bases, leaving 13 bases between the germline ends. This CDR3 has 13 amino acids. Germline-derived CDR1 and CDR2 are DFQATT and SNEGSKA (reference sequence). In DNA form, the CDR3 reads TGCAGTGCTATCGGACCAAACCAAGATACGCAGTATTTT. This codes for CSAIGPNQDTQYF.

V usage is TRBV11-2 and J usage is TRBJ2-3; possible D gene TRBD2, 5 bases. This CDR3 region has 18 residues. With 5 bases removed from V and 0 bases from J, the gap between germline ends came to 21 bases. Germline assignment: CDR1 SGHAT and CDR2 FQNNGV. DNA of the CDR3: TGTGCCAGCAGCCTGTTGGTATCAGCGGTTCCCAGCACAGATACGCAGTATTTT. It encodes CASSLLVSAVPSTDTQYF.

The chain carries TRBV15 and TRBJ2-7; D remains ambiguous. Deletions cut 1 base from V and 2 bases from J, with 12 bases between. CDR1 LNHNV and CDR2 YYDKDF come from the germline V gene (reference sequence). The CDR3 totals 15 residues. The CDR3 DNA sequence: TGTGCCACCAGCAGAGCCGGACGAGTCCCCTACGAGCAGTACTTC. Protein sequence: CATSRAGRVPYEQYF. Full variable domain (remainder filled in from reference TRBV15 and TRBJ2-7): DAMVIQNPRYQVTQFGKPVTLSCSQTLNHNVMYWYQQKSSQAPKLLFHYYDKDFNNEADTPDNFQSRRPNTSFCFLDIRSPGLGDTAMYLCATSRAGRVPYEQYFGPGTRLTVT.

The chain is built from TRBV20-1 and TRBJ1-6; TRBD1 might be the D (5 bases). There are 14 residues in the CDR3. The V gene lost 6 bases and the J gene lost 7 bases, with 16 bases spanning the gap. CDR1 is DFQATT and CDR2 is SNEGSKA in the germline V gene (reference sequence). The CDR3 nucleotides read TGCAGTGCCAAACGCAGGGTCCCCAATTCACCCCTCCACTTT. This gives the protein CSAKRRVPNSPLHF.

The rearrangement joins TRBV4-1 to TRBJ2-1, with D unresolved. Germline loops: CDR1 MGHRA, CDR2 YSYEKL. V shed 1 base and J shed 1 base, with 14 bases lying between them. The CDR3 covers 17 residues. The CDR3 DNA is TGCGCCAGCAGCCAAGCGGATTTATTAGGGTCCTACAATGAGCAGTTCTTC. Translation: CASSQADLLGSYNEQFF.

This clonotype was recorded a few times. The DNA for the CDR3 is TGCAGTGCCCAGGGGGGACCCAACATTCAGTACTTC. It is translated as CSAQGGPNIQYF. The V call is TRBV20-1, the J call TRBJ2-4, with D perhaps matching TRBD1 (7 bases). V shed 6 bases and J shed 7 bases, with 13 bases lying between them. Per germline, CDR1 DFQATT and CDR2 SNEGSKA (reference sequence). The length of the CDR3 is 12 residues.

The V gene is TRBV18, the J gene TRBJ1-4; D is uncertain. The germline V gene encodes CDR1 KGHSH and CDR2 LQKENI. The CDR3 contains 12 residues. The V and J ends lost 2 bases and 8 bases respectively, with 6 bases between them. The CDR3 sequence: CASSPMGEKLFF. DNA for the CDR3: TGTGCCAGCTCACCAATGGGGGAAAAACTGTTTTTT.

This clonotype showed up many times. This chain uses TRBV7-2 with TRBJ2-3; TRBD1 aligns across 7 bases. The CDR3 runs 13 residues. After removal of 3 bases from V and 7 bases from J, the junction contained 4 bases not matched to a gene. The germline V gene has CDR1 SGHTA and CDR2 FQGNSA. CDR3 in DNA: TGTGCCAGCAGCTTCGACAGGGAAAATACGCAGTATTTT. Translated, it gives CASSFDRENTQYF.